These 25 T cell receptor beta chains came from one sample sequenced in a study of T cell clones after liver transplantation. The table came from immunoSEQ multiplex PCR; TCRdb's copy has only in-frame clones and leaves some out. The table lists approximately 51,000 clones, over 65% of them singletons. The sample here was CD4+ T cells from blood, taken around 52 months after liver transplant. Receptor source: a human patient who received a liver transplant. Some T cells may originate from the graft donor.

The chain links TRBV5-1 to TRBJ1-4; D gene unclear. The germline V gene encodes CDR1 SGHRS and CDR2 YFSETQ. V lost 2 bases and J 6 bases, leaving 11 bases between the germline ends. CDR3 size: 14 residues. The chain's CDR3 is CASSFLGSDEKLFF. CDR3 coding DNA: TGCGCCAGCAGCTTTCTCGGGTCGGATGAAAAACTGTTTTTT.

As DNA, the CDR3 is TGTGCCAGCAGCTTAGATCTGGGACTAGCGGCTGGAGAGACCCAGTACTTC. Translation gives CASSLDLGLAAGETQYF. V and J are TRBV11-2 and TRBJ2-5, with TRBD2 matching 11 bases. Germline values: CDR1 SGHAT, CDR2 FQNNGV. V trimming: 0 bases; J trimming: 4 bases; junction bases outside the gene matches: 7. CDR3 length: 17 residues.

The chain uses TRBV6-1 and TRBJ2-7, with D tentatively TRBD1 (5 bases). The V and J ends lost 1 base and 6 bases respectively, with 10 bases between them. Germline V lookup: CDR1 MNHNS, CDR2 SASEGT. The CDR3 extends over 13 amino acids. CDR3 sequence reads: CASSEGGRSEQYF. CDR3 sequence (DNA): TGTGCCAGCAGTGAAGGGGGCCGATCCGAGCAGTACTTC.

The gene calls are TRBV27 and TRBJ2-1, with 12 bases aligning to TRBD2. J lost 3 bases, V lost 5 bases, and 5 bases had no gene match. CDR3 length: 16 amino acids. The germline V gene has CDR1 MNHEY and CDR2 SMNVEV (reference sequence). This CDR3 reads CASSQTSGGIYNEQFF. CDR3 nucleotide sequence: TGTGCCAGCAGTCAAACTAGCGGGGGGATCTACAATGAGCAGTTCTTC.

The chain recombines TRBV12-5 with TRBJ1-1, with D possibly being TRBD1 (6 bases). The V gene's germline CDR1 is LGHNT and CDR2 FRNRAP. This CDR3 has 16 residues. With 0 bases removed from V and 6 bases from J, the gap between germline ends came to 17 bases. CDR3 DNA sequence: TGTGCTAGTGGTTTGGTACTCGGGGGACAAGCCGCTGAAGCTTTCTTT. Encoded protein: CASGLVLGGQAAEAFF.

CDR3 protein: CASRQGLLNTGELFF. Here the CDR3 DNA reads TGTGCCAGCAGGCAGGGGCTCCTTAACACCGGGGAGCTGTTTTTT. The rearrangement links TRBV6-5 to TRBJ2-2; the D gene is possibly TRBD1 (6 bases). Trimming took 6 bases from V and 2 from J, leaving 13 bases between them. The CDR3 runs 15 residues. Germline CDR1 is MNHEY and CDR2 is SVGAGI.

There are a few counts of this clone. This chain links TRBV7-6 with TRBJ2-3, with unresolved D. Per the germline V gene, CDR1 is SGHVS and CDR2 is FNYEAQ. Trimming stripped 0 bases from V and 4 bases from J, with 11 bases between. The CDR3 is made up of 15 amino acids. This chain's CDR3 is CASSLAPQRADTQYF. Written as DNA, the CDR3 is TGTGCCAGCAGCTTAGCCCCACAGCGCGCAGATACGCAGTATTTT.

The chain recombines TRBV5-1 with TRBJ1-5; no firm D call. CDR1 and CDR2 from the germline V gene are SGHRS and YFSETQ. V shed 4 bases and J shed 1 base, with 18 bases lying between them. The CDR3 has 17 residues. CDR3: CASSPMGLYTSNQPQHF. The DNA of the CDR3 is TGCGCCAGCAGCCCCATGGGCTTATACACAAGCAATCAGCCCCAGCATTTT.

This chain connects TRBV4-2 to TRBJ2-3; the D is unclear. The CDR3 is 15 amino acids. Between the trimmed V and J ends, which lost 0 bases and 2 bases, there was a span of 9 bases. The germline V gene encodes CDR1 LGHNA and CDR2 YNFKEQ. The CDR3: CASSQELTTTDTQYF. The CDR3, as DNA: TGTGCCAGCAGCCAAGAACTCACTACCACAGATACGCAGTATTTT.

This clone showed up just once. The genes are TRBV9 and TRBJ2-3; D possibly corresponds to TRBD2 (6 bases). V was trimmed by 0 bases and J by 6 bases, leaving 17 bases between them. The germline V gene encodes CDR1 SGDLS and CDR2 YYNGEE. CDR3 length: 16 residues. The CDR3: CASSVGGGEAGDTQYF. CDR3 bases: TGTGCCAGCAGCGTAGGCGGTGGGGAGGCGGGGGATACGCAGTATTTT.

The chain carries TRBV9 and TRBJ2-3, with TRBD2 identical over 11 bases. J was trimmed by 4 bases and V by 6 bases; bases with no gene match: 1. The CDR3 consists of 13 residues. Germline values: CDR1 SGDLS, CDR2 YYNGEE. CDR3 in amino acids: CASNSGGADTQYF. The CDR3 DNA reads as TGTGCCAGCAATAGCGGGGGGGCAGATACGCAGTATTTT. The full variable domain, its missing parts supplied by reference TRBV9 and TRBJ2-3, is DSGVTQTPKHLITATGQRVTLRCSPRSGDLSVYWYQQSLDQGLQFLIQYYNGEERAKGNILERFSAQQFPDLHSELNLSSLELGDSALYFCASNSGGADTQYFGPGTRLTVL.

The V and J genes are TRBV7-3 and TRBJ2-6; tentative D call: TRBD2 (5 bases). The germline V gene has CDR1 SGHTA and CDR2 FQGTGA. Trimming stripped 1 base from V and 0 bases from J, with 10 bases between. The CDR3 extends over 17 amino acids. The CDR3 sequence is CASSLRGQHSGANVLTF. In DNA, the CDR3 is TGTGCCAGCAGCTTAAGAGGGCAGCACTCTGGGGCCAACGTCCTGACTTTC.

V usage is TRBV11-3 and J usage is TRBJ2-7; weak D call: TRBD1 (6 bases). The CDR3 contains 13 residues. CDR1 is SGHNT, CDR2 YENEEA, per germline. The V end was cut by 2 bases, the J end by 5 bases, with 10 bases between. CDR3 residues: CASSLRKGDEQYF. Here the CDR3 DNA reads TGTGCCAGCAGCTTAAGGAAGGGGGACGAGCAGTACTTC.

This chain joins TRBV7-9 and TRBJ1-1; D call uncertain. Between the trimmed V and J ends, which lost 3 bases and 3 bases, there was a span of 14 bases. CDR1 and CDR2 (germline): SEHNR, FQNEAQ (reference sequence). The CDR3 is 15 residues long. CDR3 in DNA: TGTGCCAGCAGCTTTAGGTATGGGCTTGACACTGAAGCTTTCTTT. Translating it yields CASSFRYGLDTEAFF.

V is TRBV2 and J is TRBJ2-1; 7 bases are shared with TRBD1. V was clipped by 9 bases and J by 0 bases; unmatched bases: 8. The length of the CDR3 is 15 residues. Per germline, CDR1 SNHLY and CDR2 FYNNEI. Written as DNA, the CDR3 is TGTGCCAGTACATCGACAGGGAGCTCCTACAATGAGCAGTTCTTC. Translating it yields CASTSTGSSYNEQFF.

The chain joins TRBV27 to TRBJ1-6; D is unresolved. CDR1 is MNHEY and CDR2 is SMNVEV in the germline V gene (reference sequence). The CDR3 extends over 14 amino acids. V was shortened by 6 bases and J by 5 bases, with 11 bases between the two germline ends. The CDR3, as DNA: TGTGCCAGCAGAACCTCTCTAAATAATTCACCCCTCCACTTT. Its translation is CASRTSLNNSPLHF.

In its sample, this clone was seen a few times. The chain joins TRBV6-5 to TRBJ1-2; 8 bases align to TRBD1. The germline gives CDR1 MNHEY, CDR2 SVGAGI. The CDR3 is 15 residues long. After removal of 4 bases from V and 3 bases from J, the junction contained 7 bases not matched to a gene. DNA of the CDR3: TGTGCCAGCAGTTCCCCGGACAGGGCGGACTATGGCTACACCTTC. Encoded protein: CASSSPDRADYGYTF.

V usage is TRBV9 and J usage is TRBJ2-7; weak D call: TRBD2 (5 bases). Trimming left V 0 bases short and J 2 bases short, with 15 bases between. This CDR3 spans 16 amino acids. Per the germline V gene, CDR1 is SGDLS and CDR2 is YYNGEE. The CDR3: CASSVDHEGIPYEQYF. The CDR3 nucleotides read TGTGCCAGCAGCGTAGATCATGAGGGAATCCCCTACGAGCAGTACTTC.

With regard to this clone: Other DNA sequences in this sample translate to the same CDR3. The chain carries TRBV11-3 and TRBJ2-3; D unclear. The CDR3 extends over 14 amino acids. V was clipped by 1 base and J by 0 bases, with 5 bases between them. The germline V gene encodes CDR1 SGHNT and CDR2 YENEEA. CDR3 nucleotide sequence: TGTGCCAGCAGCTTAGGCAGGAGCACAGATACGCAGTATTTT. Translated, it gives CASSLGRSTDTQYF.

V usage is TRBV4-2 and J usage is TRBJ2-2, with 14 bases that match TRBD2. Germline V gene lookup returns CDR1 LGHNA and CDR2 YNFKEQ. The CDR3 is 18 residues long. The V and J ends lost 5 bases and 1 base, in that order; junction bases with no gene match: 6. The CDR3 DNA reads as TGTGCCAGCAGCTTAAACGGACTAGCGGGGGGGAACACCGGGGAGCTGTTTTTT. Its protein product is CASSLNGLAGGNTGELFF.

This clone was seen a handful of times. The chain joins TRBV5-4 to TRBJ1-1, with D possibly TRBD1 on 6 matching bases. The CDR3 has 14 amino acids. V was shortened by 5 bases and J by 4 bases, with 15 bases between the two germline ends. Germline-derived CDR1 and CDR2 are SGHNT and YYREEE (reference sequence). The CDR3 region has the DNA TGTGCCAGCAGAGGACAAGGGGGTGGCACTGAAGCTTTCTTT. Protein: CASRGQGGGTEAFF.

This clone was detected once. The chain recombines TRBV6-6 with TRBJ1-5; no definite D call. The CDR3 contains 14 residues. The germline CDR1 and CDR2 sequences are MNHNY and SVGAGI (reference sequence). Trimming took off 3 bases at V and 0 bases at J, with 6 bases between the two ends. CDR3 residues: CASSYLNSNQPQHF. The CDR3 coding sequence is TGTGCCAGCAGTTATTTGAATAGCAATCAGCCCCAGCATTTT.

DNA for the CDR3: TGCACCAGCAGCGGAGAGTGTTTGTGCACAAGTCGGGCCAACGTCCTGACTTTC. Translated, it gives CTSSGECLCTSRANVLTF. This chain links TRBV1 with TRBJ2-6; the table gives TRBD2 as D, unverified against the DNA. TRBV1 is annotated as a pseudogene. The CDR3 runs to 18 residues.

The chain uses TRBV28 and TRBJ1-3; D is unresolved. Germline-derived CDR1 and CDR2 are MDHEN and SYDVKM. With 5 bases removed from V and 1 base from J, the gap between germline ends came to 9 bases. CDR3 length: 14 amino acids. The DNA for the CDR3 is TGTGCCAGCAGTGTACGGCCTTCTGGAAACACCATATATTTT. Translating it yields CASSVRPSGNTIYF.

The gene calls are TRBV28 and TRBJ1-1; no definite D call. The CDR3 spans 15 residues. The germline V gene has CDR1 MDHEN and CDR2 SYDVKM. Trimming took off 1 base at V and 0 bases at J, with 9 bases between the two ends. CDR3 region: CASSLSGNMNTEAFF. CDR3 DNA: TGTGCCAGCAGTTTATCAGGAAACATGAACACTGAAGCTTTCTTT.